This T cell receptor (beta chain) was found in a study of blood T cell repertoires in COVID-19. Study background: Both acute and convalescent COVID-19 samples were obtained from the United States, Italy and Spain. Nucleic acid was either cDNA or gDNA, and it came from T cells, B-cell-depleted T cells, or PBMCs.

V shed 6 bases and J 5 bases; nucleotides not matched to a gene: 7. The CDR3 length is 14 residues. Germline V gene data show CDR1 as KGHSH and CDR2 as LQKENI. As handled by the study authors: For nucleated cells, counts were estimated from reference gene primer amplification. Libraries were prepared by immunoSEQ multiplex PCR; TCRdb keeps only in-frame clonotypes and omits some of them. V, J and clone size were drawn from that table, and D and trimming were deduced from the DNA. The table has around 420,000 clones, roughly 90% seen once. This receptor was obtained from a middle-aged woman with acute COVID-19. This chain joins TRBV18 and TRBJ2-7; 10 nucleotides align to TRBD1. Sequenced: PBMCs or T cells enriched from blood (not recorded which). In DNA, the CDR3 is TGTGCCAGCTCGGCCGGGACAGGGGTCAACGAGCAGTACTTC. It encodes CASSAGTGVNEQYF. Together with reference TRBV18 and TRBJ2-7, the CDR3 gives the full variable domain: NAGVMQNPRHLVRRRGQEARLRCSPMKGHSHVYWYRQLPEEGLKFMVYLQKENIIDESGMPKERFSAEFPKEGPSILRIQQVVRGDSAAYFCASSAGTGVNEQYFGPGTRLTVT.